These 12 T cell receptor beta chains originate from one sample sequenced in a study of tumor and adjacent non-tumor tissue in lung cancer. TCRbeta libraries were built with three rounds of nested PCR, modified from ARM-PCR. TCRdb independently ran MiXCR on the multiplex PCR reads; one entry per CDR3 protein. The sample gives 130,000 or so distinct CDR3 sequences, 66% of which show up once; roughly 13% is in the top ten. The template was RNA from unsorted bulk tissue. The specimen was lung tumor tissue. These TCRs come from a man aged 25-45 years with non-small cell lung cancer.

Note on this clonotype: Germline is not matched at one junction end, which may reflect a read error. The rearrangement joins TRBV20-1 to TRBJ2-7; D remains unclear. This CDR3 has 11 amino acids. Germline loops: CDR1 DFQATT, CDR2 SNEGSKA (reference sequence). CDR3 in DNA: TGCAGTGCTAGAGATGGGTGGAACGAACACTTT. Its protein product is CSARDGWNEHF.

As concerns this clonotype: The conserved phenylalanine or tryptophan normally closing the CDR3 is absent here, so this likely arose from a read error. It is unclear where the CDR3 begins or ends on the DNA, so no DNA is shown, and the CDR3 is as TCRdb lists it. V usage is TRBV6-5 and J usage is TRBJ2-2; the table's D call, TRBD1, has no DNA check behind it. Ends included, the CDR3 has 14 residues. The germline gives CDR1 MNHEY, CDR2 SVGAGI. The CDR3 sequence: CASRETGDTGELFS.

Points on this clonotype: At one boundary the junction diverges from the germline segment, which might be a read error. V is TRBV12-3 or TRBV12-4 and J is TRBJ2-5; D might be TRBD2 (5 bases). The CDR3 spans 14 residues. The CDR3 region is CTSRFVEVQETQYF. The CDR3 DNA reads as TGTACCAGCAGATTTGTGGAGGTCCAAGAGACCCAGTACTTC.

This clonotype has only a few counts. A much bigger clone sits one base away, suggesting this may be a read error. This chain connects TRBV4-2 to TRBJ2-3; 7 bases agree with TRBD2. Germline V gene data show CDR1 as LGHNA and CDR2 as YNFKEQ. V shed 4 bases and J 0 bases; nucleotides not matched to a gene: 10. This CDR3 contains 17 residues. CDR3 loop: CASSLYFGGSSTDTQYF. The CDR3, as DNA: TGTGCCAGCAGCCTGTACTTCGGGGGGAGTAGCACAGATACGCAGTATTTT.

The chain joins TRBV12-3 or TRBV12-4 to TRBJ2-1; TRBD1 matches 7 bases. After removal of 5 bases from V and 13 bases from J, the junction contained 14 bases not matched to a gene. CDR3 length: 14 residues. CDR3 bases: TGTGCCAGCAGTCTTAGAGACAGGGAGCACGATCAGTTCTTC. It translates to CASSLRDREHDQFF.

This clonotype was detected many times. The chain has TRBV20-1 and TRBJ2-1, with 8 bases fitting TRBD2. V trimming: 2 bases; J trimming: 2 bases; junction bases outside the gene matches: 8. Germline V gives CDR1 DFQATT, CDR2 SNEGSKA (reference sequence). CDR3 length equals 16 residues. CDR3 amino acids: CSARRRAGDTYNEQFF. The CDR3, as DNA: TGCAGTGCTAGACGACGAGCGGGAGACACCTACAATGAGCAGTTCTTC.

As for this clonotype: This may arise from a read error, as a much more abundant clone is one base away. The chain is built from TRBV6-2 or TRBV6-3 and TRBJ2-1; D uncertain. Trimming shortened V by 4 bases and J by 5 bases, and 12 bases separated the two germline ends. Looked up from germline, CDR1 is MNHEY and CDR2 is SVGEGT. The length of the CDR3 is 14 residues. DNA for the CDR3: TGTGCCAGCAGTTCCCCTTGGACCAACAATGAGCAGTTCTTC. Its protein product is CASSSPWTNNEQFF.

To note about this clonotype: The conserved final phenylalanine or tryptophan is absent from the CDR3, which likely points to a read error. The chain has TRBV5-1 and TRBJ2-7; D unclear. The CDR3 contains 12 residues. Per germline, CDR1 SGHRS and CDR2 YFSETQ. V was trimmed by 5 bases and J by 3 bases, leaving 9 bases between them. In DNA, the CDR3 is TGCGCCAGCAGTTGTCAAAACTACGAGCAGTACTTG. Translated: CASSCQNYEQYL.

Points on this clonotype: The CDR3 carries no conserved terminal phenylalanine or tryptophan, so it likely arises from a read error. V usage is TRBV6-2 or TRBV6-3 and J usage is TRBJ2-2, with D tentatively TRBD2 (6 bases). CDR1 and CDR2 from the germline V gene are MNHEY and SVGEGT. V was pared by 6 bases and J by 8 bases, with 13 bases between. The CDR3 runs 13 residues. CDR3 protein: CASSLGRTGELFY. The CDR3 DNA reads TGTGCCAGCAGCTTAGGGAGGACTGGGGAGCTGTTTTAT.

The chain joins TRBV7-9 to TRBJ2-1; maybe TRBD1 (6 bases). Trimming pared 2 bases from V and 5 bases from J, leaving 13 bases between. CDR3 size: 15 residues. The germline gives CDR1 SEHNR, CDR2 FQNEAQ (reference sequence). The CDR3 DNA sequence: TGTGCCAGCAGCTTATTAGGGACACTGAACAATGAGCAGTTCTTC. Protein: CASSLLGTLNNEQFF.

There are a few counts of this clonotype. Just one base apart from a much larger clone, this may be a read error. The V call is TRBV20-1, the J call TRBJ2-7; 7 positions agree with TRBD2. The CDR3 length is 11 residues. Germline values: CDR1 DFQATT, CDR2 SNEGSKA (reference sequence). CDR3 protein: CIASTSDEQYF. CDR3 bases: TGCATTGCTAGTACTAGCGACGAGCAGTACTTC.

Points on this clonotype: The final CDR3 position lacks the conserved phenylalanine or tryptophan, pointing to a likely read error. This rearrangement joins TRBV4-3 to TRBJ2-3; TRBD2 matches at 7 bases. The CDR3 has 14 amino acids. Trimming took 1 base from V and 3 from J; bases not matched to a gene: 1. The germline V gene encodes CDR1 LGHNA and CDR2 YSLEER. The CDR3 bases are TGCGCCAGCAGCCAAGTCGGGGGGACAGATACGCAGTATCTT. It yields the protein CASSQVGGTDTQYL.